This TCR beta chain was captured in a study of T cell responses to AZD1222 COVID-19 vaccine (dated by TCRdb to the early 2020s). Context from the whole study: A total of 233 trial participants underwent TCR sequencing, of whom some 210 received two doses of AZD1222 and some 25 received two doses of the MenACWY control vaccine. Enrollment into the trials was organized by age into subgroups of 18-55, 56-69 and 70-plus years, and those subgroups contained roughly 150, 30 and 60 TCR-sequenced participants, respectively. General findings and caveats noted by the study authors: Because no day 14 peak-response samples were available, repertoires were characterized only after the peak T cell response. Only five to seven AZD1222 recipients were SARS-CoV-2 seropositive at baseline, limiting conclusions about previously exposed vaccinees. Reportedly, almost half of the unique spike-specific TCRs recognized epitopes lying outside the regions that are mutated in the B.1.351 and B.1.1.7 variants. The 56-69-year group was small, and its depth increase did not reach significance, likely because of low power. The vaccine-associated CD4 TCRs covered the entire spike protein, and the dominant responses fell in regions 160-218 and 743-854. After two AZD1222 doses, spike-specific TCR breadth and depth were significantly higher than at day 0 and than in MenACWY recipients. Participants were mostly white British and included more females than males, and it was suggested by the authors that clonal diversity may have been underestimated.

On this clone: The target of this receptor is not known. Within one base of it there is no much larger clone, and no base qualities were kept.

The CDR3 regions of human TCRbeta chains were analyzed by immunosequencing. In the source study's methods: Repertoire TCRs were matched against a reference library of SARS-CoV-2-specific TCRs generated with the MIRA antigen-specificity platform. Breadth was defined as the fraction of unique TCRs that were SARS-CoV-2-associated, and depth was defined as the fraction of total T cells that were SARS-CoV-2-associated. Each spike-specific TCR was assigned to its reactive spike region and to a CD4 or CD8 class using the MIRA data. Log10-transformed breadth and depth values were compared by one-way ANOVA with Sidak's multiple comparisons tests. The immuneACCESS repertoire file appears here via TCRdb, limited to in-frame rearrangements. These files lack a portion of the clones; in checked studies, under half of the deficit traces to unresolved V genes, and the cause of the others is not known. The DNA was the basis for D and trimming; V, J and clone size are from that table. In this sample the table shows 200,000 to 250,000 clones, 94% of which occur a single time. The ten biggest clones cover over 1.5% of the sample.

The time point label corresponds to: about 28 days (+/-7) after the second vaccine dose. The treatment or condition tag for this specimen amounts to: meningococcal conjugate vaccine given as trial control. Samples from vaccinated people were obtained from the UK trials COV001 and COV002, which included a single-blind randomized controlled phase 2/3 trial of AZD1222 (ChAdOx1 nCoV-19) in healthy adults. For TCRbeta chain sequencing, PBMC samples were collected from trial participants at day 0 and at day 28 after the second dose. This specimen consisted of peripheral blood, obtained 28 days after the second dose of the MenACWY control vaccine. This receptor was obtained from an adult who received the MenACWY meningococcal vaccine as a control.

The CDR3 here reads CASSYSKGNYGYTF. The DNA is TGTGCCAGCAGTTACTCGAAGGGGAACTATGGCTACACCTTC. The V and J genes are TRBV6-6 and TRBJ1-2; TRBD1 might be the D gene, on 5 matching bases. The germline V gene (reference sequence) gives CDR1 as MNHNY and CDR2 as SVGAGI. The CDR3 starts with the cysteine, ends with the phenylalanine, and has 14 residues. The sequence is cut down to CDR3 DNA, 42 bases in frame from base 1. Trimming costs V 0 bases and J 2 bases, and their ends lie 7 bases apart.